These 16 T cell receptor beta chains came from one sample sequenced in a study of technical replicates of blood from several donors (dated by TCRdb to about 2017). The library was generated by the immunoSEQ multiplex PCR assay. Held by TCRdb, this immuneACCESS table contains in-frame sequences only and omits some clones. Under half of the omission traces to an unresolved V gene where checked; the cause of the rest is unknown. Across this sample there are approximately 75,000 clones, with approximately 96% seen only once. Of the sample, almost 0.3% falls within the top ten clones. The sample taken for sequencing was T cells isolated from PBMCs. These receptors all come from a human donor in good health.

The chain is built from TRBV5-6 and TRBJ2-5, with 10 bases fitting TRBD1. Germline V gives CDR1 SGHDT, CDR2 YYEEEE. The length of the CDR3 is 15 residues. The V and J ends lost 4 bases and 5 bases, in that order; junction bases with no gene match: 8. CDR3 sequence (DNA): TGTGCCAGCAGCCTGGGACAGGGGTGGGGGGAGACCCAGTACTTC. It yields the protein CASSLGQGWGETQYF.

The rearrangement links TRBV29-1 to TRBJ1-2; the match to TRBD1 covers 8 bases. Germline CDR1 reads SQVTM; CDR2 reads ANQGSEA. The CDR3 is 14 residues long. V gave up 5 bases and J gave up 1 base; unmatched junction bases: 6. The CDR3 protein is CSVPRGPSNYGYTF. The CDR3 region has the DNA TGCAGCGTTCCCAGGGGGCCTAGTAACTATGGCTACACCTTC.

The CDR3 coding sequence is TGTGCCAGCAGCCAAGACAGGGGATCCTATGGCTACACCTTC. Its protein is CASSQDRGSYGYTF. The rearrangement links TRBV27 to TRBJ1-2; 8 bases are a match to TRBD1. Germline V CDR1 and CDR2: MNHEY, SMNVEV (reference sequence). The CDR3 is 14 amino acids. V trimming: 6 bases; J trimming: 4 bases; junction bases outside the gene matches: 7.

The chain combines TRBV27 with TRBJ2-7; TRBD2 agrees at 9 bases. The V gene's germline CDR1 is MNHEY and CDR2 SMNVEV (reference sequence). The V gene end was trimmed by 6 bases and the J gene end by 0 bases; junction bases not matched to a gene: 3. CDR3 size: 14 residues. Written as DNA, the CDR3 is TGTGCCAGCAGGTTACTAGCGGGCTCCTACGAGCAGTACTTC. Translation: CASRLLAGSYEQYF.

The genes are TRBV10-3 and TRBJ2-7, with TRBD1 matching over 7 bases. With 11 bases clipped from V and 0 bases from J, the junction kept 7 bases outside the gene matches. The CDR3 sequence is 13 residues long. Germline lookup yields CDR1 ENHRY and CDR2 SYGVKD. The CDR3 loop is CAVLTGDSYEQYF. CDR3 DNA: TGTGCCGTCTTAACAGGGGACTCCTACGAGCAGTACTTC.

The CDR3 loop reads CAIGPEAYEQYF. The CDR3 nucleotides read TGTGCCATCGGGCCCGAAGCCTACGAGCAGTACTTC. The chain combines TRBV10-3 with TRBJ2-7, with D unclear. The V end lost 8 bases, the J end lost 2 bases, and 10 bases lay between the germline ends. The CDR3 contains 12 residues. Germline-derived CDR1 and CDR2 are ENHRY and SYGVKD.

The V call is TRBV7-8, the J call TRBJ2-3, with 15 positions matching TRBD2. Trimming at V came to 4 bases and at J to 6 bases, leaving 8 bases not matched to a gene. Germline V gene lookup returns CDR1 SGHVS and CDR2 FQNEAQ. This CDR3 spans 17 amino acids. Written as DNA, the CDR3 is TGTGCCAGCAGCTCGAGGACTAGCGGGAGGGCCGAGGATACGCAGTATTTT. It translates to CASSSRTSGRAEDTQYF.

The J gene is TRBJ2-5, the V gene TRBV27, with a weak D call TRBD2 (5 bases). Trimming cost V 3 bases and J 5 bases, with 22 bases left between them. This CDR3 contains 17 residues. Germline V gene lookup returns CDR1 MNHEY and CDR2 SMNVEV (reference sequence). CDR3 protein: CASSLGRRGSLWETQYF. Written as DNA, the CDR3 is TGTGCCAGCAGTTTGGGCCGACGAGGGAGCTTATGGGAGACCCAGTACTTC.

The V and J genes are TRBV19 and TRBJ1-1, with a possible D match to TRBD1 (5 bases). The CDR3 length is 13 residues. The germline V gene has CDR1 LNHDA and CDR2 SQIVND (reference sequence). Trimming shortened V by 5 bases and J by 5 bases, and 12 bases separated the two germline ends. Here the CDR3 reads CASSYQGKTEAFF. DNA of the CDR3: TGTGCCAGTAGTTACCAGGGTAAGACTGAAGCTTTCTTT.

This chain connects TRBV7-9 to TRBJ1-1; TRBD1 is a possible D gene (5 bases). Germline CDR1 is SEHNR and CDR2 is FQNEAQ (reference sequence). There are 15 residues in the CDR3. The V gene lost 5 bases and the J gene lost 5 bases, with 18 bases spanning the gap. The CDR3 spells CASSGLSLGGTEAFF. In DNA, the CDR3 is TGTGCCAGCAGCGGCCTAAGTTTGGGGGGGACTGAAGCTTTCTTT.

The chain carries TRBV12-5 and TRBJ2-5, with 12 bases aligning to TRBD2. The V gene end was trimmed by 6 bases and the J gene end by 5 bases; junction bases not matched to a gene: 4. CDR1 and CDR2 (germline): LGHNT, FRNRAP. CDR3 size: 14 residues. CDR3 sequence reads: CASGSTSGRETQYF. As DNA, the CDR3 is TGTGCTAGTGGATCCACTAGCGGGAGGGAGACCCAGTACTTC.

The gene calls are TRBV7-3 and TRBJ2-1; 8 nucleotides match TRBD1. With V trimmed by 4 bases and J by 6 bases, 8 bases remained unmatched. Per germline, CDR1 SGHTA and CDR2 FQGTGA. The CDR3 is made up of 15 amino acids. CDR3 coding DNA: TGTGCCAGCAGCTCGCGACAGGGGATTCCCAATGAGCAGTTCTTC. Its protein product is CASSSRQGIPNEQFF.

The chain links TRBV28 to TRBJ1-5; D remains unclear. Between the trimmed V and J ends, which lost 5 bases and 3 bases, there was a span of 2 bases. CDR1 MDHEN and CDR2 SYDVKM come from the germline V gene. CDR3 length: 11 residues. The CDR3 sequence: CASSLNQPQHF. The DNA of the CDR3 is TGTGCCAGCAGTCTCAATCAGCCCCAGCATTTT.

This clone was observed a single time. This chain joins TRBV7-9 and TRBJ2-7; 8 nucleotides match TRBD1. Germline loops: CDR1 SEHNR, CDR2 FQNEAQ (reference sequence). The V and J ends lost 5 bases and 6 bases, in that order; junction bases with no gene match: 9. The CDR3 loop spans 14 amino acids. In nucleotides, the CDR3 is TGTGCCAGCAGCAAAAGACAGGGGTATTCCGAGCAGTACTTC. It is translated as CASSKRQGYSEQYF.

The genes are TRBV2 and TRBJ1-2; TRBD1 might be the D (6 bases). Germline CDR1 reads SNHLY; CDR2 reads FYNNEI. The germline V and J ends were trimmed by 10 bases and 4 bases, with 13 bases remaining between them. The length of the CDR3 is 12 residues. The CDR3 region is CATEDSLYGYTF. The DNA of the CDR3 is TGTGCCACCGAGGACAGCCTCTATGGCTACACCTTC. Based on the CDR3 plus reference TRBV2 and TRBJ1-2, the full variable domain is EPEVTQTPSHQVTQMGQEVILRCVPISNHLYFYWYRQILGQKVEFLVSFYNNEISEKSEIFDDQFSVERPDGSNFTLKIRSTKLEDSAMYFCATEDSLYGYTFGSGTRLTVV.

The chain couples TRBV5-8 to TRBJ1-1, with D possibly TRBD1 on 5 matching bases. The germline V gene has CDR1 SGHTS and CDR2 YDEGEE. V lost 4 bases and J lost 2, with 15 bases in between. This CDR3 is 15 amino acids long. The CDR3, as DNA: TGTGCCAGCAGCCAGAAAGGGGTTCTCAACACTGAAGCTTTCTTT. Translating it yields CASSQKGVLNTEAFF.